The clone carrying this T cell receptor (beta chain) was detected only once. Its antigen is as yet unknown. Blood CD4+ CD25-low CD127-high conventional T cells supplied the genomic DNA template. This sample is part of a study of regulatory and conventional T cells in RAG deficiency. General observations from the study: Other subsets showed 9 to 10-fold reductions, but Treg unique TCR beta sequences fell 95 to 100-fold in these patients. Shannon entropy was markedly lower and Simpson indices higher in RAG-deficient patients than control T-cell subsets.

The CDR3 totals 15 residues. Per germline, CDR1 SGHRS and CDR2 YFSETQ. Trimming took 5 bases from V and 3 from J, leaving 15 bases between them. The repertoire was sequenced with immunoSEQ multiplex PCR; TCRdb's copy has only in-frame clones and lacks some. The table lists roughly 45,000 clones, 80% to 90% of them singletons. These data also formed part of another study, on regulatory T cells. That source adds: The primer mix had 52 TRBV and 13 TRBJ primers. In patients, unique TRB V-J pairs were restricted and V/J usage skewed, especially in Tregs.

Input material: CD4+ effector T cells sorted from blood. The chain combines TRBV5-1 with TRBJ2-1, with D possibly being TRBD1 or TRBD2 (5 bases each). The TCR comes from a human donor in good health. CDR3 sequence: CASRPRESDYNEQFF. CDR3 in DNA: TGCGCCAGCAGGCCCAGGGAGTCGGACTACAATGAGCAGTTCTTC.